Listed here are 9 T cell receptor beta chains from one sample, sequenced in a study of OX40 agonist ivuxolimab in advanced cancers. Repertoires were generated with immunoSEQ multiplex PCR, while TCRdb's copy carries only in-frame clones and drops some. The sample consists of about 20,000 clones, around nine tenths of them appearing once. This material consisted of CD4+ or CD8+ T cells sorted from blood, taken in a trial of the OX40 agonist ivuxolimab. The receptors were gathered from an adult with an advanced solid tumor such as melanoma, head and neck, liver or kidney cancer.

The sample holds a few counts of this clone. V is TRBV2 and J is TRBJ1-4; D not resolved. The germline V and J ends were trimmed by 0 bases and 6 bases, with 11 bases remaining between them. Germline CDR1 is SNHLY and CDR2 is FYNNEI. This CDR3 comprises 15 residues. CDR3 sequence (DNA): TGTGCCAGCAGTGAAGCGCTTGACGGGGATGAAAAACTGTTTTTT. Residues: CASSEALDGDEKLFF.

CDR3 region: CAIRPSGAGNNSPLHF. For the CDR3, the DNA is TGTGCCATCAGGCCCTCTGGGGCAGGCAATAATTCACCCCTCCACTTT. This sequence joins TRBV10-3 and TRBJ1-6; the D gene is possibly TRBD1 (5 bases). CDR1 and CDR2 (germline): ENHRY, SYGVKD. Trimming cost V 6 bases and J 5 bases, with 17 bases left between them. This CDR3 is 16 amino acids long.

The chain recombines TRBV4-1 with TRBJ2-1; D not resolved. CDR1 and CDR2 (germline): MGHRA, YSYEKL. The CDR3 has 13 amino acids. V was cut by 6 bases and J by 10 bases, with 16 bases left in between. CDR3 DNA sequence: TGCGCCAGCAGACCCCCTTCTGTTTCCGAGCAGTTCTTC. This codes for CASRPPSVSEQFF.

The chain has TRBV29-1 and TRBJ2-3; D is perhaps TRBD1 (6 bases). Germline V lookup: CDR1 SQVTM, CDR2 ANQGSEA. V was cut by 4 bases and J by 2 bases, with 13 bases left in between. CDR3 length equals 14 residues. DNA of the CDR3: TGCAGCGTTGCGGGACAATCATACACAGATACGCAGTATTTT. Amino acids: CSVAGQSYTDTQYF.

V and J are TRBV11-2 and TRBJ2-1; TRBD2 aligns across 11 bases. The V gene's germline CDR1 is SGHAT and CDR2 FQNNGV. The CDR3 spans 15 residues. V was clipped by 3 bases and J by 4 bases; unmatched bases: 2. This chain's CDR3 is CASSLLAGGYNEQFF. CDR3 DNA sequence: TGTGCCAGCAGCTTGCTAGCGGGGGGATACAATGAGCAGTTCTTC.

The count of this clone is one. The rearrangement uses TRBV29-1 and TRBJ2-7; D remains ambiguous. This CDR3 is 13 amino acids long. CDR1 and CDR2 (germline): SQVTM, ANQGSEA. Between the trimmed V and J ends, which lost 0 bases and 0 bases, there was a span of 6 bases. The CDR3 here is CSVEEGSSYEQYF. The CDR3 DNA sequence: TGCAGCGTTGAAGAGGGCAGCTCCTACGAGCAGTACTTC.

V usage is TRBV19 and J usage is TRBJ1-1, with D maybe TRBD1 (6 bases). This CDR3 has 14 residues. V was pared by 4 bases and J by 1 base, with 10 bases between. Germline V CDR1 and CDR2: LNHDA, SQIVND (reference sequence). The chain's CDR3 is CASSTGTPNTEAFF. DNA of the CDR3: TGTGCCAGTAGTACCGGGACACCGAACACTGAAGCTTTCTTT.

V usage is TRBV30 and J usage is TRBJ1-2, with D unresolved. The CDR3 sequence is 14 residues long. Germline CDR1 is GTSNPN and CDR2 is SVGIG (reference sequence). V shed 1 base and J shed 5 bases, with 14 bases lying between them. CDR3 sequence reads: CAWSAGKNEYGYTF. The CDR3 DNA follows: TGTGCCTGGAGTGCGGGGAAGAATGAGTATGGCTACACCTTC.

V and J are TRBV2 and TRBJ1-2; TRBD1 might be the D (5 bases). Germline V CDR1 and CDR2: SNHLY, FYNNEI. Trimming stripped 7 bases from V and 7 bases from J, with 19 bases between. The CDR3 totals 14 residues. The DNA for the CDR3 is TGTGCCAGCAATCCGATAGACAGCCTCTTTGGCTACACCTTC. It codes for CASNPIDSLFGYTF.